This T cell receptor beta chain originates from a study of blood T cells in healthy people across ages. Turning to the study itself: Per two T cells, about one barcoded beta molecule was captured through template switching.

All donors came from Russia, were Caucasian and healthy, and spanned ages roughly 6 to 100. Sample-barcoded 5' priming and a J-beta primer mix drove a second PCR of roughly 6 to 12 cycles. TCRdb called the 5' RACE reads again in MiXCR, with one record for every CDR3 protein. Of roughly 700,000 distinct CDR3 sequences in the sample, 45% to 50% are singletons; the top ten hold roughly 31%. Deletions cut 0 bases from V and 0 bases from J, with 7 bases between. CDR1 and CDR2 (germline): SGHNT, YYREEE (reference sequence). The CDR3 is 15 residues long. V is TRBV5-4 and J is TRBJ1-3; the D is unclear. Sequenced sample: blood. The TCR was taken from a woman aged 55-70 years in good health. CDR3 in amino acids: CASSLVGSSGNTIYF. The CDR3, as DNA: TGTGCCAGCAGCTTGGTGGGGTCCTCTGGAAACACCATATATTTT.